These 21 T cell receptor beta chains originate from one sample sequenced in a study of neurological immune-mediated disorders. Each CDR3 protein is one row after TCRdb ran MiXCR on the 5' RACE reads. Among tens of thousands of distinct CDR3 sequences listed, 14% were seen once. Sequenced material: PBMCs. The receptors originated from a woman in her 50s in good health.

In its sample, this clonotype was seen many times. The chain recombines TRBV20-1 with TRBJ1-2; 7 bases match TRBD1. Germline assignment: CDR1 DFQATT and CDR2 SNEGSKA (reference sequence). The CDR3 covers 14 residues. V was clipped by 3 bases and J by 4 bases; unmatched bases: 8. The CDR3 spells CSASRQGGGYGYTF. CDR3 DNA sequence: TGCAGTGCTAGTCGGCAGGGGGGTGGCTATGGCTACACCTTC.

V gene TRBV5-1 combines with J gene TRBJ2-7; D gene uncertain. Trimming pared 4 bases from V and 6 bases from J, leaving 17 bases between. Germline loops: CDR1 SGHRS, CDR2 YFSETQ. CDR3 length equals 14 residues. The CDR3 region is CASSPEPGWGEQYF. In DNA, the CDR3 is TGCGCCAGCAGCCCTGAACCGGGTTGGGGCGAGCAGTACTTC.

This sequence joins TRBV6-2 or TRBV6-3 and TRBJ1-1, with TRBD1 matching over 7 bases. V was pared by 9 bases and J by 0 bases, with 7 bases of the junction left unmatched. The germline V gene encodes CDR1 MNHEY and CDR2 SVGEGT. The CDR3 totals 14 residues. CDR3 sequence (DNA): TGTGCCAGTCAGGGGGACTATATGAACACTGAAGCTTTCTTT. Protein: CASQGDYMNTEAFF.

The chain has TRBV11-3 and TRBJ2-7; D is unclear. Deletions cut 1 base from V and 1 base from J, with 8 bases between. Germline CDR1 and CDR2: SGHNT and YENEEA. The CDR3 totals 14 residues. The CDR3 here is CASSLAFDSYEQYF. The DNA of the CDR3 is TGTGCCAGCAGCTTAGCTTTTGATTCCTACGAGCAGTACTTC.

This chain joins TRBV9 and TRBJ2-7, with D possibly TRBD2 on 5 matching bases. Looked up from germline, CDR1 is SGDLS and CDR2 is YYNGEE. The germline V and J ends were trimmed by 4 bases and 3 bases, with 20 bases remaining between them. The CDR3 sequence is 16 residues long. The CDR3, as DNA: TGTGCCAGCAGCCCCCGGGATCGATCGGGGAACTACGAGCAGTACTTC. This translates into CASSPRDRSGNYEQYF.

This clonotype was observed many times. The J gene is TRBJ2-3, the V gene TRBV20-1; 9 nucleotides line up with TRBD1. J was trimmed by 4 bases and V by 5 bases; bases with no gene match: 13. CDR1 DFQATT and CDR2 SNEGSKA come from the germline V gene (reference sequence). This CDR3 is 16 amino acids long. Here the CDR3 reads CSAGGVPGQGADTQYF. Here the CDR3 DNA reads TGCAGTGCTGGAGGGGTACCGGGACAGGGAGCAGATACGCAGTATTTT.

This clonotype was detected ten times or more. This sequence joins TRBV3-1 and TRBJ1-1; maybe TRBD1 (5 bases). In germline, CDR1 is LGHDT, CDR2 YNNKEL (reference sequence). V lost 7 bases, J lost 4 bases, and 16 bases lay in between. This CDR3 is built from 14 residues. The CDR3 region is CASTPAGGRTEAFF. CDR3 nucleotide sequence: TGTGCCAGCACCCCTGCGGGGGGACGCACTGAAGCTTTCTTT. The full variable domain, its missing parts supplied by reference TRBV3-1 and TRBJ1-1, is DTAVSQTPKYLVTQMGNDKSIKCEQNLGHDTMYWYKQDSKKFLKIMFSYNNKELIINETVPNRFSPKSPDKAHLNLHINSLELGDSAVYFCASTPAGGRTEAFFGQGTRLTVV.

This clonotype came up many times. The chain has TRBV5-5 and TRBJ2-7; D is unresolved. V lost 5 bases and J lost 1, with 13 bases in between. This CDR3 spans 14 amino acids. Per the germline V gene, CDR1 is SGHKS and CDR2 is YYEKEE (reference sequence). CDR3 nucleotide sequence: TGTGCCAGCAGATTCCGGGCCGAGTCCTACGAGCAGTACTTC. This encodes CASRFRAESYEQYF.

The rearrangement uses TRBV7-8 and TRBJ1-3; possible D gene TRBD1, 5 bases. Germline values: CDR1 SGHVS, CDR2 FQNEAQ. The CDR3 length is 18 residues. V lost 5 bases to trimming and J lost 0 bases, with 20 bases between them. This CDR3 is CASSRIPQTASSGNTIYF. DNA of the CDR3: TGTGCCAGCAGCCGAATTCCTCAGACAGCCAGCTCTGGAAACACCATATATTTT.

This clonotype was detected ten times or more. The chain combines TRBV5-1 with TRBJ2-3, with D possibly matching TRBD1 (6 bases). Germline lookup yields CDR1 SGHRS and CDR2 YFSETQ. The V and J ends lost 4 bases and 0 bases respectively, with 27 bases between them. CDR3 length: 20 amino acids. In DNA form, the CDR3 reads TGCGCCAGCAGCCGGATGGCAGTCTCTTCGGGACACCGTAGCACAGATACGCAGTATTTT. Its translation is CASSRMAVSSGHRSTDTQYF.

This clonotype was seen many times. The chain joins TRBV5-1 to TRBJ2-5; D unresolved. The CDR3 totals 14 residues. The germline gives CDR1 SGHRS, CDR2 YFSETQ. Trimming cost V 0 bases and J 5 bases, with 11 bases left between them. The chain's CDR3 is CASSLASLRETQYF. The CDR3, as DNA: TGCGCCAGCAGCTTGGCATCCTTAAGGGAGACCCAGTACTTC. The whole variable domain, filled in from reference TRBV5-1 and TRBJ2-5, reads KAGVTQTPRYLIKTRGQQVTLSCSPISGHRSVSWYQQTPGQGLQFLFEYFSETQRNKGNFPGRFSGRQFSNSRSEMNVSTLELGDSALYLCASSLASLRETQYFGPGTRLLVL.

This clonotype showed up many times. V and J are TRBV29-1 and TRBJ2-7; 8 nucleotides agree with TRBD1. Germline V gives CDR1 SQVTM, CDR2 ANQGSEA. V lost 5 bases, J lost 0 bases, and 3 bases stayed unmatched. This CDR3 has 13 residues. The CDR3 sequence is CSVTQGGSYEQYF. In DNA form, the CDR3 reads TGCAGCGTTACACAGGGGGGCTCCTACGAGCAGTACTTC.

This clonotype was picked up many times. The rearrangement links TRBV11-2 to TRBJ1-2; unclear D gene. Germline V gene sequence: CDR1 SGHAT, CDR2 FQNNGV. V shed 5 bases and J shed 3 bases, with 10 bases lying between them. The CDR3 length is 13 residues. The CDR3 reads CASSPSGYYGYTF. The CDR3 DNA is TGTGCCAGCAGCCCCTCGGGGTACTATGGCTACACCTTC. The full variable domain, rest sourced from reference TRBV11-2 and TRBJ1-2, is EAGVAQSPRYKIIEKRQSVAFWCNPISGHATLYWYQQILGQGPKLLIQFQNNGVVDDSQLPKDRFSAERLKGVDSTLKIQPAKLEDSAVYLCASSPSGYYGYTFGSGTRLTVV.

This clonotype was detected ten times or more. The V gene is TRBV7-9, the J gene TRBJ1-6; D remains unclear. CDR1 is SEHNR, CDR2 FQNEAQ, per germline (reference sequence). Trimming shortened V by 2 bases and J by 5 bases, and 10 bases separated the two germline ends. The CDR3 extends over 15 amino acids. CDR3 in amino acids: CASSLQGGDNSPLHF. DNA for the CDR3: TGTGCCAGCAGCTTACAAGGCGGGGATAATTCACCCCTCCACTTT.

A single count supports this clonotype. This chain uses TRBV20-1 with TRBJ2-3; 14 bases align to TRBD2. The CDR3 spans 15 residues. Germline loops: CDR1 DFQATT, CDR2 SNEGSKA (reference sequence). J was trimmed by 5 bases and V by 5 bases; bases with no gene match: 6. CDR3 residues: CSAERLAGGRDTQYF. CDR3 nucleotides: TGCAGTGCTGAAAGACTAGCGGGGGGGCGAGATACGCAGTATTTT.

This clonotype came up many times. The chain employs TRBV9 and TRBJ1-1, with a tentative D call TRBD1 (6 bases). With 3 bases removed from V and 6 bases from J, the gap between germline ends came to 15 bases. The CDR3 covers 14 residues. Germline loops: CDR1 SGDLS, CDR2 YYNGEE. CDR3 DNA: TGTGCCAGCAGCGCCCACAGGGCTTCTGCTGAAGCTTTCTTT. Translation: CASSAHRASAEAFF.

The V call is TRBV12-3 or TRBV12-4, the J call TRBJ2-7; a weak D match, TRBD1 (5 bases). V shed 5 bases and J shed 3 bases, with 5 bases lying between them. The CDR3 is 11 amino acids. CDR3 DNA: TGTGCCAGCAGTACAGGCTACGAGCAGTACTTC. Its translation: CASSTGYEQYF.

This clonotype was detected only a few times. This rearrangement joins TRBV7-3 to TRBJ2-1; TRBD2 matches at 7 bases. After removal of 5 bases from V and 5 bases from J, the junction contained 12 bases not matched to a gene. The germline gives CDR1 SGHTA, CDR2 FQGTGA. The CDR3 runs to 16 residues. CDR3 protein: CASSPRGGGPNNEQFF. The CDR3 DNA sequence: TGTGCCAGCAGCCCCAGAGGCGGGGGACCAAACAATGAGCAGTTCTTC.

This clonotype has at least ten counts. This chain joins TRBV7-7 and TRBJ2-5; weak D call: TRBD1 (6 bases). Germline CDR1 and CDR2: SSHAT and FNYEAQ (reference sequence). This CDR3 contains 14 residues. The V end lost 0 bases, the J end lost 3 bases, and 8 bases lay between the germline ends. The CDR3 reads CASSLAGDKETQYF. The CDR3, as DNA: TGTGCCAGCAGCTTAGCGGGGGACAAAGAGACCCAGTACTTC.

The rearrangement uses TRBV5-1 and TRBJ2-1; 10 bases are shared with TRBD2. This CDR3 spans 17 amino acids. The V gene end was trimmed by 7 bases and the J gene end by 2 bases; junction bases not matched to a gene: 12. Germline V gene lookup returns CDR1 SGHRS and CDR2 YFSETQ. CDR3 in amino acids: CASRVGTSGDTYNEQFF. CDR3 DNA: TGCGCCAGCCGCGTTGGTACTAGCGGGGACACCTACAATGAGCAGTTCTTC.

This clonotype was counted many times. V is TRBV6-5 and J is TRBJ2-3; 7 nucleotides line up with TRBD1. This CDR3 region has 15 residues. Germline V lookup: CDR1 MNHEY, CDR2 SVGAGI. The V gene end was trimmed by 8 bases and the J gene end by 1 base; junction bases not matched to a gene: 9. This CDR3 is CASQSEGGRTDTQYF. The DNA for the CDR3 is TGTGCCAGCCAATCCGAAGGGGGCCGCACAGATACGCAGTATTTT.